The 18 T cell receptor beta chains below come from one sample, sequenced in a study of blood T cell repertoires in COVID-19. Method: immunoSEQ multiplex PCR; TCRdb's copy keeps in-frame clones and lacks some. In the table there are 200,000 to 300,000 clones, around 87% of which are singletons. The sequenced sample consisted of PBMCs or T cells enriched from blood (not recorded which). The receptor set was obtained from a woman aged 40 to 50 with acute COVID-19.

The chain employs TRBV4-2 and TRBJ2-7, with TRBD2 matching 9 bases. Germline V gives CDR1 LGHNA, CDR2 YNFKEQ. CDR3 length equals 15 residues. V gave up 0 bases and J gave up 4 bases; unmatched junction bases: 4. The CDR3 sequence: CASSQEASGIYEQYF. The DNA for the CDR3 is TGTGCCAGCAGCCAAGAGGCTAGCGGGATATACGAGCAGTACTTC.

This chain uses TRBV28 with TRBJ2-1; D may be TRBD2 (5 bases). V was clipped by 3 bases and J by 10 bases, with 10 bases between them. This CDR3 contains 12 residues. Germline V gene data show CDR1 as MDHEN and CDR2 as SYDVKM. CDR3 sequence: CASSFLTGEQFF. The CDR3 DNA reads TGTGCCAGCAGTTTTTTGACGGGAGAGCAGTTCTTC.

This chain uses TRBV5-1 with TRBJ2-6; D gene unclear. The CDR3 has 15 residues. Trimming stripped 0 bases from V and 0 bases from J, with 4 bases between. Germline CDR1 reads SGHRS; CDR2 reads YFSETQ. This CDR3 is CASSLALSGANVLTF. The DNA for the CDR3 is TGCGCCAGCAGCTTGGCCCTCTCTGGGGCCAACGTCCTGACTTTC.

This chain's CDR3 is CASSQGTGDFGSPLHF. The CDR3 DNA reads TGTGCCAGCAGCCAAGGGACAGGGGATTTTGGATCACCCCTCCACTTT. This chain joins TRBV7-8 and TRBJ1-6; 10 bases match TRBD1. Germline V gene sequence: CDR1 SGHVS, CDR2 FQNEAQ. V shed 5 bases, J shed 10 bases, and the junction held 11 bases outside the gene matches. The CDR3 spans 16 residues.

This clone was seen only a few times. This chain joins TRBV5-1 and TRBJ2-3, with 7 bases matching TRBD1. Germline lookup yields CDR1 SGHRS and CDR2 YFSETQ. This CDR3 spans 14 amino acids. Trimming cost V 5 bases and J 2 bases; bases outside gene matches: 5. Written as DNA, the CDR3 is TGCGCCAGCAGATTCGGGACAGACACAGATACGCAGTATTTT. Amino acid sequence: CASRFGTDTDTQYF.

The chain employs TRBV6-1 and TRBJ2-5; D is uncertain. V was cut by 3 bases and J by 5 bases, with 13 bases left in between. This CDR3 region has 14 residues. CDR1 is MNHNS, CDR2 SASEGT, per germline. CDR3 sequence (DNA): TGTGCCAGCAGTGATCTTGGGCAGCTGGAGACCCAGTACTTC. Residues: CASSDLGQLETQYF.

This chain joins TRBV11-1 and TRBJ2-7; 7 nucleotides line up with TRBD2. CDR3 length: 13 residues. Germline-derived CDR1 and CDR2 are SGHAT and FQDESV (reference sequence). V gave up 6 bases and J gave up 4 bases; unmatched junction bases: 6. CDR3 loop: CASSLLAPYEQYF. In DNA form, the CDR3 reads TGTGCCAGCAGTTTACTAGCGCCTTACGAGCAGTACTTC.

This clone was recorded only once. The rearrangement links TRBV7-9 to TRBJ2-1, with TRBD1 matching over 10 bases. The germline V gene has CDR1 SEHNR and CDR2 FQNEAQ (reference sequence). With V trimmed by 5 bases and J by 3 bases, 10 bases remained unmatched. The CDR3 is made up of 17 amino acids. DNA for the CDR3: TGTGCCAGCAGCCGAAAGGCGCGGGACAGGGGCTACAATGAGCAGTTCTTC. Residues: CASSRKARDRGYNEQFF.

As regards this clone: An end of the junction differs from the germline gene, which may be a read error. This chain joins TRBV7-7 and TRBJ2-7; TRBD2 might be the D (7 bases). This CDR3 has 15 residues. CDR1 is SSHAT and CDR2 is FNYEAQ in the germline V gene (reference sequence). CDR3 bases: TGTGCTAGCAGCTTAGGACGGGGGGCCCCCTACGAGCAGTACTTC. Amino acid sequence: CASSLGRGAPYEQYF.

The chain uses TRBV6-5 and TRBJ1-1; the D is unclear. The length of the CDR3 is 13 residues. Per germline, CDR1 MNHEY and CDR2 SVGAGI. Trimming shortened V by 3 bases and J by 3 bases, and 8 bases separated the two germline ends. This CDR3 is CASSYGQDTEAFF. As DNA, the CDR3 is TGTGCCAGCAGTTATGGGCAGGACACTGAAGCTTTCTTT.

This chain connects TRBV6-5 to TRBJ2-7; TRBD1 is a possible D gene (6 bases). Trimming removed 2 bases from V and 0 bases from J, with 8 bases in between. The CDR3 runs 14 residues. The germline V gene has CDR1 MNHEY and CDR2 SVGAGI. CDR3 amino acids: CASSYKDSSYEQYF. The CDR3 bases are TGTGCCAGCAGTTACAAGGACAGCTCCTACGAGCAGTACTTC.

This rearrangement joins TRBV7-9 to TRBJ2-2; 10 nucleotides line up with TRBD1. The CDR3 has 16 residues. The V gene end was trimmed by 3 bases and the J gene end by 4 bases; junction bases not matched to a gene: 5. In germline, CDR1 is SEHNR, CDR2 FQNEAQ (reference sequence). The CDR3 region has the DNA TGTGCCAGCAGCTTTACCGGGACAGGGGTCACCGGGGAGCTGTTTTTT. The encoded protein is CASSFTGTGVTGELFF.

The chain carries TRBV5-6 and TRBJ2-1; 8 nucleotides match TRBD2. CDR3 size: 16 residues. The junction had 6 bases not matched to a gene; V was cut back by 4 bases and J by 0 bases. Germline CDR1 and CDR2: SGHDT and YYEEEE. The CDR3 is CASSPGAGGSYNEQFF. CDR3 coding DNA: TGTGCCAGCAGCCCCGGGGCGGGAGGCTCCTACAATGAGCAGTTCTTC.

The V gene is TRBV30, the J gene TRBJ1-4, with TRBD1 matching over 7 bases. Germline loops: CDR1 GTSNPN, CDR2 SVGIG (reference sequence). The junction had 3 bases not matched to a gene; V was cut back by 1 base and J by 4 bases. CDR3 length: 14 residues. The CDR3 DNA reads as TGTGCCTGGAGTGGGGACAGACTTAATGAAAAACTGTTTTTT. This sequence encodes CAWSGDRLNEKLFF.

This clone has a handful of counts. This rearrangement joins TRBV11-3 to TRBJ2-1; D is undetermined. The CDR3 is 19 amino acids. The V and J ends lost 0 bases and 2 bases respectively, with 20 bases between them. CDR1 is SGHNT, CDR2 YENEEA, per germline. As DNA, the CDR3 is TGTGCCAGCAGCTTAGATCCCCCGCCGCTTGGGCCCACCTACAATGAGCAGTTCTTC. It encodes CASSLDPPPLGPTYNEQFF.

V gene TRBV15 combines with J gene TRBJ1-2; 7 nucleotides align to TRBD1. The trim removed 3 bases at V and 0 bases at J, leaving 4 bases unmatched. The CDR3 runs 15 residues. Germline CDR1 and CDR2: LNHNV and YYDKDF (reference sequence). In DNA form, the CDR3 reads TGTGCCACCAGCAGGGCCGGGACAGCTAACTATGGCTACACCTTC. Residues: CATSRAGTANYGYTF.

The CDR3 region has the DNA TGTGCCAGCAGCTTAGGTGGGCAGGGCATCTTTTCCGAGCAGTACTTC. Encoded protein: CASSLGGQGIFSEQYF. The gene calls are TRBV11-2 and TRBJ2-7; possibly TRBD1 for D (5 bases). This CDR3 has 16 amino acids. The V gene lost 1 base and the J gene lost 6 bases, with 19 bases spanning the gap. Germline CDR1 reads SGHAT; CDR2 reads FQNNGV.

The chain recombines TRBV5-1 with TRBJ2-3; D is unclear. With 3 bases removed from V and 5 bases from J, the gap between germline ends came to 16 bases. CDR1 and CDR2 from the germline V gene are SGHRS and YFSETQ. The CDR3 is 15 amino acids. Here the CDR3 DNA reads TGCGCCAGCAGCTCTGAACGACACCCCGGAGATACGCAGTATTTT. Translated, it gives CASSSERHPGDTQYF.